This T cell receptor (beta chain) is drawn from a study of cytomegalovirus exposure and HLA in healthy donors. The CDR3 contains 15 residues. Germline V gene sequence: CDR1 GTSNPN, CDR2 SVGIG (reference sequence). A multiplex PCR was run with 60 Vbeta primers and 13 Jbeta primers. Clones were sequenced by immunoSEQ multiplex PCR, and TCRdb holds only the in-frame ones, with some missing. This table holds approximately 30,000 clones. Comments on this clone: An end of the junction differs from the germline gene, which may be a read error.

The chain uses TRBV30 and TRBJ2-7, with 11 nucleotides matching TRBD1. The specimen sequenced was PBMCs. The origin of this receptor is a woman aged 40-49 years in good health and CMV-seropositive. Written as DNA, the CDR3 is TGTGCCGGGAGTGTACTTGGACAGGGGGCGCCTGAGCAGTACTTC. Protein product: CAGSVLGQGAPEQYF.